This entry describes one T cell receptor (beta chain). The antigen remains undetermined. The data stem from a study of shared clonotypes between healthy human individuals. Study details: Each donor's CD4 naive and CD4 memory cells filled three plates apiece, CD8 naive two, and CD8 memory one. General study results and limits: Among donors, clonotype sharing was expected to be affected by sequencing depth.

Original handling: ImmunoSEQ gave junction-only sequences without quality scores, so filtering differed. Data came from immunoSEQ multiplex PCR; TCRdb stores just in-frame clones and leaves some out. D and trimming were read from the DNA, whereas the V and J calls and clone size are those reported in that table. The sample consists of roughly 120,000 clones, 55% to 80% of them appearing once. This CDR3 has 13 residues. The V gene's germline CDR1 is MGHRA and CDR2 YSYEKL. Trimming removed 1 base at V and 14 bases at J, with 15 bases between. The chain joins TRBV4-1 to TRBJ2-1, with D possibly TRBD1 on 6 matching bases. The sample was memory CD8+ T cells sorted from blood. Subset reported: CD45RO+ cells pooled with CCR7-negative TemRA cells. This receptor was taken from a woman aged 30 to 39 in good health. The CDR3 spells CASSQGLGGAEFF. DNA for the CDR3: TGCGCCAGCAGCCAAGGTTTAGGGGGAGCGGAGTTCTTC.